This TCR beta chain was captured by sequencing in a study of CD8 T cells in Susac syndrome. Peripheral blood CD8+ and CD4+ T cells were profiled by TCR beta sequencing. Looked up from germline, CDR1 is LNHDA and CDR2 is SQIVND (reference sequence). The CDR3 has 16 residues. The V gene end was trimmed by 6 bases and the J gene end by 7 bases; junction bases not matched to a gene: 12. RNA, at about 0.5 to 1 ug, was reverse transcribed with random hexamers. TCRdb independently ran MiXCR on the immunoSEQ multiplex PCR reads; one entry per CDR3 protein. The sample has under 150,000 distinct CDR3 sequences, approximately 94% seen once.

This clonotype was obtained from a human donor with multiple sclerosis. The sequencing input was CD4+ T cells from PBMCs. This chain connects TRBV19 to TRBJ1-3; 10 nucleotides align to TRBD1. Here the CDR3 reads CASSHWTGGRKNTIYF. The DNA of the CDR3 is TGTGCCAGTAGCCACTGGACAGGGGGTAGGAAGAACACCATATATTTT.